This entry is about one TCR beta chain. The data were obtained in a study of OX40 agonist ivuxolimab in advanced cancers. About the study: Approximately 41% of patients had received prior checkpoint inhibitor therapy.

V gave up 0 bases and J gave up 2 bases, with 6 bases separating them. Germline CDR1 and CDR2: SNHLY and FYNNEI. This CDR3 comprises 14 residues. Assay used: immunoSEQ multiplex PCR; TCRdb lists only in-frame clones, some missing. Of more than 45,000 clones listed, nearly 85% were seen once; the top ten hold roughly 1.2%. The source material was CD4+ or CD8+ T cells sorted from blood, sampled in a trial of the OX40 agonist ivuxolimab. The origin of this receptor is an adult with an advanced solid tumor such as melanoma, head and neck, liver or kidney cancer. V gene TRBV2 combines with J gene TRBJ2-3; no firm D call. CDR3 sequence reads: CASSEASATDTQYF. The CDR3 DNA is TGTGCCAGCAGTGAAGCCTCGGCCACAGATACGCAGTATTTT.